This TCR beta chain was identified during a study of shared clonotypes between healthy human individuals. Whole-study results and caveats: Few donors restricted represented genetic and exposure-history diversity. Of the naive CD4 clonotypes, around 4.8% were shared across several donors.

In the case of this clone: The antigen remains undetermined. Other DNA sequences within the sample encode an identical CDR3.

The CDR3 covers 13 residues. Trimming removed 6 bases from V and 0 bases from J, with 12 bases in between. CDR1 is SQVTM and CDR2 is ANQGSEA in the germline V gene. Assay: immunoSEQ multiplex PCR; the TCRdb copy retains only in-frame clones and omits some. Of 800,000 or so clones listed, around 96% are singletons. Naive CD8 cells, CD45RO-negative and positively selected for CCR7, excluded terminally differentiated effector memory CD45RA+ cells. This sequence was found in a man aged 25-45 years in good health. V gene TRBV29-1 combines with J gene TRBJ2-7, with D tentatively TRBD2 (5 bases). The sequencing sample was made of naive CD8+ T cells sorted from blood. This CDR3 reads CSVRTGSSYEQYF. The CDR3 DNA follows: TGCAGCGTAAGGACGGGAAGCTCCTACGAGCAGTACTTC.